One and the same sample provided the 19 T cell receptor beta chains below, sequenced in a study of shared clonotypes between healthy human individuals. Naive CD8 cells lacked CD45RO and underwent positive selection for CCR7, leaving out terminally differentiated effector memory CD45RA+ cells. The data were produced by immunoSEQ multiplex PCR, yet TCRdb's version contains in-frame clones alone and is incomplete. This sample has around 2,000,000 clones, with approximately 94% found just once. Sequences were obtained from naive CD8+ T cells sorted from blood. Receptors originate from a man aged 18 to 30 in good health.

The V call is TRBV6-5, the J call TRBJ2-7; 8 bases are a match to TRBD2. Germline V lookup: CDR1 MNHEY, CDR2 SVGAGI. V was clipped by 2 bases and J by 5 bases; unmatched bases: 5. The CDR3 totals 14 residues. CDR3 in DNA: TGTGCCAGCAGTTACCGGGAGGGCACCCACGAGCAGTACTTC. This encodes CASSYREGTHEQYF.

J is TRBJ2-4 and V is TRBV4-1, with D tentatively TRBD1 (5 bases). This CDR3 comprises 17 residues. Germline V gives CDR1 MGHRA, CDR2 YSYEKL. Trimming stripped 0 bases from V and 4 bases from J, with 16 bases between. CDR3 in amino acids: CASSQEITTGGKNIQYF. Written as DNA, the CDR3 is TGCGCCAGCAGCCAAGAGATTACAACAGGTGGGAAAAACATTCAGTACTTC.

The chain carries TRBV19 and TRBJ2-7; weak D call: TRBD2 (6 bases). CDR3 length: 14 residues. Germline V gene data show CDR1 as LNHDA and CDR2 as SQIVND (reference sequence). The V and J ends lost 5 bases and 3 bases respectively, with 14 bases between them. Written as DNA, the CDR3 is TGTGCCAGTAGTGCCCGGGACTTAATCTACGAGCAGTACTTC. This codes for CASSARDLIYEQYF.

The V call is TRBV4-3, the J call TRBJ2-5, with TRBD2 matching 9 bases. V gave up 1 base and J gave up 4 bases; unmatched junction bases: 7. Germline assignment: CDR1 LGHNA and CDR2 YSLEER. This CDR3 has 16 amino acids. The chain's CDR3 is CASSQAFSGSGETQYF. Written as DNA, the CDR3 is TGCGCCAGCAGCCAAGCGTTTAGCGGGAGTGGAGAGACCCAGTACTTC.

The V and J genes are TRBV5-6 and TRBJ2-3; 13 bases match TRBD2. The V gene's germline CDR1 is SGHDT and CDR2 YYEEEE. The ends lost 2 bases at V and 5 bases at J; junction bases unmatched: 2. CDR3 length: 15 amino acids. DNA for the CDR3: TGTGCCAGCAGCTTAGGACTAGCGGGAGTAGATACGCAGTATTTT. It specifies CASSLGLAGVDTQYF.

J is TRBJ1-6 and V is TRBV7-3; D uncertain. The germline V gene encodes CDR1 SGHTA and CDR2 FQGTGA. Trimming took off 8 bases at V and 5 bases at J, with 13 bases between the two ends. CDR3 length: 14 residues. The CDR3 DNA follows: TGTGCCAGCTTGCAGATACATGATAATTCACCCCTCCACTTT. Translating gives CASLQIHDNSPLHF.

The chain combines TRBV30 with TRBJ2-1; TRBD1 is a possible D gene (5 bases). Trimming took 4 bases from V and 5 from J, leaving 9 bases between them. Germline CDR1 is GTSNPN and CDR2 is SVGIG (reference sequence). The CDR3 spans 12 residues. CDR3 residues: CAWTPGNNEQFF. The CDR3 region has the DNA TGTGCCTGGACCCCAGGGAACAATGAGCAGTTCTTC.

The J gene is TRBJ1-1, the V gene TRBV27, with D tentatively TRBD1 (5 bases). CDR3 length: 13 amino acids. Germline-derived CDR1 and CDR2 are MNHEY and SMNVEV (reference sequence). The V gene lost 3 bases and the J gene lost 7 bases, with 12 bases spanning the gap. This CDR3 is CASSFWGGDEAFF. CDR3 DNA sequence: TGTGCCAGCAGTTTTTGGGGGGGAGATGAAGCTTTCTTT.

The genes are TRBV4-1 and TRBJ1-4; D gene uncertain. Germline V CDR1 and CDR2: MGHRA, YSYEKL. The CDR3 sequence is 14 residues long. The V gene lost 1 base and the J gene lost 7 bases, with 10 bases spanning the gap. The CDR3 here is CASSQVGEGEKLFF. CDR3 bases: TGCGCCAGCAGCCAAGTCGGGGAGGGTGAAAAACTGTTTTTT.

CDR3 nucleotide sequence: TGTGCCAGTAGTTACCTTGAGGGGGAAACCATGGGACTTGCAACTAATGAAAAACTGTTTTTT. This sequence encodes CASSYLEGETMGLATNEKLFF. This sequence joins TRBV19 and TRBJ1-4; possible D gene TRBD1, 6 bases. The CDR3 spans 21 residues. V was cut by 5 bases and J by 0 bases, with 28 bases left in between. Germline V gene sequence: CDR1 LNHDA, CDR2 SQIVND (reference sequence).

The chain couples TRBV2 to TRBJ2-3; 8 bases agree with TRBD2. The CDR3 consists of 17 residues. Germline CDR1 SNHLY, CDR2 FYNNEI. V was pared by 1 base and J by 8 bases, with 14 bases of the junction left unmatched. The CDR3 region has the DNA TGTGCCAGCAGTGAAGATCTAGAAGGAGCGGGAGAGGTTACGCAGTATTTT. Amino acid sequence: CASSEDLEGAGEVTQYF.

As to this clone: The same CDR3 can be traced to other DNA sequences in this sample. The genes are TRBV9 and TRBJ2-7; perhaps TRBD2 as D (6 bases). This CDR3 spans 14 amino acids. Deletions cut 3 bases from V and 3 bases from J, with 13 bases between. Germline V gives CDR1 SGDLS, CDR2 YYNGEE. The CDR3 sequence: CASSAGLGGYEQYF. The CDR3 region has the DNA TGTGCCAGCAGCGCGGGCCTCGGGGGCTACGAGCAGTACTTC.

This chain links TRBV28 with TRBJ1-2; D ambiguous. The ends were cut back, 3 bases at V and 2 bases at J, with 7 bases in the middle. CDR3 length: 13 residues. Germline V gene data show CDR1 as MDHEN and CDR2 as SYDVKM. The CDR3 is CASSFSVNYGYTF. The CDR3 DNA follows: TGTGCCAGCAGTTTTTCGGTAAACTATGGCTACACCTTC.

Points on this clone: The sample has other DNA sequences that encode this CDR3 too. The V call is TRBV29-1, the J call TRBJ1-2; no reliable D call. Between the trimmed V and J ends, which lost 0 bases and 1 base, there was a span of 0 bases. This CDR3 has 11 amino acids. The germline V gene encodes CDR1 SQVTM and CDR2 ANQGSEA. The CDR3 bases are TGCAGCGTTGAAGATAACTATGGCTACACCTTC. Translating it yields CSVEDNYGYTF. The variable domain in full, with the rest retrieved from reference TRBV29-1 and TRBJ1-2, is SAVISQKPSRDICQRGTSLTIQCQVDSQVTMMFWYRQQPGQSLTLIATANQGSEATYESGFVIDKFPISRPNLTFSTLTVSNMSPEDSSIYLCSVEDNYGYTFGSGTRLTVV.

The rearrangement uses TRBV27 and TRBJ2-1, with D possibly matching TRBD1 (6 bases). CDR3 length equals 15 residues. Germline assignment: CDR1 MNHEY and CDR2 SMNVEV (reference sequence). The V end lost 6 bases, the J end lost 4 bases, and 16 bases lay between the germline ends. The CDR3 bases are TGTGCCAGCAGACACCAGGGGCCCGAATACAATGAGCAGTTCTTC. Translation: CASRHQGPEYNEQFF.

The chain couples TRBV27 to TRBJ2-7; no clear D gene. The CDR3 runs 14 residues. The V end was cut by 6 bases, the J end by 3 bases, with 15 bases between. CDR1 and CDR2 (germline): MNHEY, SMNVEV (reference sequence). Here the CDR3 DNA reads TGTGCCAGCAGCGATAGCTCCTCGGTCTACGAGCAGTACTTC. Translation: CASSDSSSVYEQYF.

The rearrangement links TRBV28 to TRBJ2-5, with D hard to call. V was trimmed by 2 bases and J by 5 bases, leaving 18 bases between them. The CDR3 runs 16 residues. Per the germline V gene, CDR1 is MDHEN and CDR2 is SYDVKM. DNA of the CDR3: TGTGCCAGCAGTTTAGGAGTTGACCCTGTGGGCGAGACCCAGTACTTC. Its translation: CASSLGVDPVGETQYF.

The V and J genes are TRBV5-4 and TRBJ2-5; 14 bases fit TRBD2. The CDR3 has 16 residues. V lost 4 bases, J lost 5 bases, and 7 bases stayed unmatched. The germline CDR1 and CDR2 sequences are SGHNT and YYREEE (reference sequence). The DNA of the CDR3 is TGTGCCAGCAGCGAAGGGACTAGCGGGAGCCGGGAGACCCAGTACTTC. Translating gives CASSEGTSGSRETQYF.

The chain joins TRBV10-3 to TRBJ1-4; 10 nucleotides agree with TRBD1. Trimming removed 10 bases from V and 7 bases from J; junction bases left unmatched: 6. Germline V gene lookup returns CDR1 ENHRY and CDR2 SYGVKD. CDR3 length: 13 residues. The CDR3 nucleotides are TGTGCCACCAGGGACAGGGGACTTGAAAAACTGTTTTTT. It is translated as CATRDRGLEKLFF.